This T cell receptor (beta chain) was identified during a study of T cell responses to AZD1222 COVID-19 vaccine. Some clones are missing from TCRdb's copy, which holds only in-frame ones; the method was immunoSEQ multiplex PCR. The table records 250,000 to 300,000 clones, roughly 93% of them present only once. The study, taken as a whole, reports: When two AZD1222 doses had been given, Spike-specific TCR breadth and depth rose. Repertoires were obtained solely post-peak T cell response. The study identified only five to seven AZD1222 recipients as seropositive at baseline.

About this clone: Its antigen remains unidentified.

Pooling covered second doses at about 4 or about 12 weeks. Germline CDR1 and CDR2: MNHEY and SVGAGI. J was trimmed by 2 bases and V by 6 bases; bases with no gene match: 4. The CDR3 totals 14 residues. The receptor's source is an adult who received the AZD1222 COVID-19 vaccine. This chain joins TRBV6-5 and TRBJ2-3; 8 nucleotides match TRBD2. This material consisted of peripheral blood, taken 28 days after the second AZD1222 dose. CDR3: CASRPGGATDTQYF. The CDR3 DNA follows: TGTGCCAGCAGGCCCGGGGGGGCCACAGATACGCAGTATTTT.